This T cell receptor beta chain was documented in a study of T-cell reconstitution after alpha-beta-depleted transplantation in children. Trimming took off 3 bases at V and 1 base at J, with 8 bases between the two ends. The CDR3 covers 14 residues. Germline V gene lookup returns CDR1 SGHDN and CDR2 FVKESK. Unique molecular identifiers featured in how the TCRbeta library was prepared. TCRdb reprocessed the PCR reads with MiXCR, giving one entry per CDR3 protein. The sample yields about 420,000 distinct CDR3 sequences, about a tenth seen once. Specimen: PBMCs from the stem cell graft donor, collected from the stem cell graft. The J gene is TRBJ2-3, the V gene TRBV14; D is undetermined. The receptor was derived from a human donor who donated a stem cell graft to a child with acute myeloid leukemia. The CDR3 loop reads CASSHAPGTDTQYF. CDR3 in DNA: TGTGCCAGCAGCCATGCACCGGGCACAGATACGCAGTATTTT.